Presented here are 18 T cell receptor beta chains from one specimen sequenced in a study of T cell changes during pregnancy in multiple sclerosis (dated by TCRdb to about 2019). Receptors were amplified or captured by the immunoSEQ multiplex PCR assay. TCRdb retrieved this table from immuneACCESS and kept in-frame rearrangements only. Not all clones are present; in checked studies, unresolved V genes account for under half, and no reason is known for the remainder. The sample records tens of thousands of clones, 92% of which are singletons. Just under 0.2% of the sample goes to the ten largest clones. The sample here was CD4+ T cells from peripheral blood mononuclear cells, taken in the second trimester of pregnancy. Receptor source: a female donor with multiple sclerosis, enrolled in a pregnancy study.

The CDR3 bases are TGTGCCAGCGGTCCACTCAGGGCGGAGCAGTTCTTC. Its translation is CASGPLRAEQFF. The rearrangement links TRBV27 to TRBJ2-1, with D maybe TRBD1 (5 bases). Germline CDR1 MNHEY, CDR2 SMNVEV (reference sequence). The ends were cut back, 8 bases at V and 10 bases at J, with 15 bases in the middle. The CDR3 consists of 12 residues.

The chain joins TRBV27 to TRBJ2-7; 8 bases line up with TRBD2. J was trimmed by 2 bases and V by 2 bases; bases with no gene match: 14. The CDR3 is made up of 18 amino acids. Germline CDR1 reads MNHEY; CDR2 reads SMNVEV (reference sequence). In nucleotides, the CDR3 is TGTGCCAGCAGTTTACACGCGGGGGGTCAAGTAAGGGCCTACGAGCAGTACTTC. This encodes CASSLHAGGQVRAYEQYF.

The genes are TRBV29-1 and TRBJ1-1; the D gene is possibly TRBD1 (6 bases). Germline V CDR1 and CDR2: SQVTM, ANQGSEA. The CDR3 spans 12 residues. The V gene lost 3 bases and the J gene lost 4 bases, with 9 bases spanning the gap. The CDR3 loop is CSVDRGPTEAFF. The CDR3 nucleotides read TGCAGCGTTGACAGGGGCCCCACTGAAGCTTTCTTT.

The chain has TRBV5-1 and TRBJ2-7; 9 bases agree with TRBD1. CDR3 length: 14 amino acids. CDR1 and CDR2 from the germline V gene are SGHRS and YFSETQ. V shed 4 bases, J shed 6 bases, and the junction held 8 bases outside the gene matches. CDR3 in amino acids: CASSAGQGYGEQYF. Here the CDR3 DNA reads TGCGCCAGCAGCGCGGGACAGGGATATGGCGAGCAGTACTTC.

This clone was seen a handful of times. The chain employs TRBV19 and TRBJ1-2, with TRBD1 matching over 9 bases. V was pared by 1 base and J by 4 bases, with 4 bases of the junction left unmatched. The length of the CDR3 is 15 residues. From germline, CDR1 is LNHDA and CDR2 SQIVND (reference sequence). The CDR3 loop reads CASSIAGTGIYGYTF. CDR3 DNA sequence: TGTGCCAGTAGTATAGCCGGGACAGGGATCTATGGCTACACCTTC.

V gene TRBV6-1 combines with J gene TRBJ1-1, with 8 nucleotides matching TRBD1. CDR1 and CDR2 from the germline V gene are MNHNS and SASEGT. Trimming removed 6 bases from V and 4 bases from J; junction bases left unmatched: 7. CDR3 length equals 14 residues. This CDR3 is CASRVDRGLTEAFF. CDR3 nucleotide sequence: TGTGCCAGCAGAGTTGACAGGGGCCTCACTGAAGCTTTCTTT.

This chain links TRBV6-1 with TRBJ2-5, with TRBD2 matching 10 bases. The CDR3 runs to 14 residues. The V segment lost 8 bases and the J segment 4 bases; nucleotides outside the gene matches: 7. Germline CDR1 MNHNS, CDR2 SASEGT. CDR3 sequence: CASGSGGAGETQYF. CDR3 nucleotide sequence: TGTGCCAGCGGAAGCGGGGGGGCCGGAGAGACCCAGTACTTC.

This chain connects TRBV5-1 to TRBJ2-2; maybe TRBD1 (6 bases). CDR1 SGHRS and CDR2 YFSETQ come from the germline V gene. Trimming took off 4 bases at V and 0 bases at J, with 10 bases between the two ends. The CDR3 has 15 amino acids. CDR3 amino acids: CASSLGQSNTGELFF. The CDR3 nucleotides read TGCGCCAGCAGCCTTGGACAGTCGAACACCGGGGAGCTGTTTTTT.

V usage is TRBV6-1 and J usage is TRBJ1-1, with 7 bases aligning to TRBD1. J lost 6 bases, V lost 6 bases, and 10 bases had no gene match. The CDR3 spans 14 residues. Per germline, CDR1 MNHNS and CDR2 SASEGT. CDR3: CASSLTGSRPEAFF. DNA for the CDR3: TGTGCCAGCAGCTTGACAGGGAGTAGGCCTGAAGCTTTCTTT.

The chain couples TRBV6-1 to TRBJ2-7, with 8 bases lining up with TRBD1. The V segment lost 8 bases and the J segment 5 bases; nucleotides outside the gene matches: 2. CDR1 and CDR2 from the germline V gene are MNHNS and SASEGT. The CDR3 extends over 11 amino acids. CDR3 region: CASGTGHEQYF. The DNA for the CDR3 is TGTGCCAGCGGGACAGGCCACGAGCAGTACTTC.

In the case of this clone: This same CDR3 is encoded by further DNA sequences in the sample. V is TRBV30 and J is TRBJ2-5, with D unclear. This CDR3 spans 11 amino acids. Trimming stripped 1 base from V and 4 bases from J, with 4 bases between. Per germline, CDR1 GTSNPN and CDR2 SVGIG (reference sequence). The CDR3: CAWSAGETQYF. The CDR3 DNA reads as TGTGCCTGGAGTGCCGGAGAGACCCAGTACTTC. Full variable domain (outside the CDR3, taken from reference TRBV30 and TRBJ2-5): SQTIHQWPATLVQPVGSPLSLECTVEGTSNPNLYWYRQAAGRGLQLLFYSVGIGQISSEVPQNLSASRPQDRQFILSSKKLLLSDSGFYLCAWSAGETQYFGPGTRLLVL.

This clone was recorded once. The chain couples TRBV11-2 to TRBJ1-6; 12 nucleotides match TRBD1. CDR1 is SGHAT, CDR2 FQNNGV, per germline. The CDR3 contains 20 residues. J was trimmed by 1 base and V by 0 bases; bases with no gene match: 7. CDR3 amino acids: CASSLDLGTGGRSYNSPLHF. The CDR3 bases are TGTGCCAGCAGCTTAGATCTCGGGACAGGGGGCAGGTCCTATAATTCACCCCTCCACTTT.

The J gene is TRBJ2-5, the V gene TRBV7-9; 8 bases match TRBD1. Looked up from germline, CDR1 is SEHNR and CDR2 is FQNEAQ (reference sequence). This CDR3 is built from 15 residues. With 3 bases clipped from V and 5 bases from J, the junction kept 8 bases outside the gene matches. The CDR3 coding sequence is TGTGCCAGCAGCTTGCTCAACAGGGGGAAGGAGACCCAGTACTTC. Encoded protein: CASSLLNRGKETQYF. Complete variable domain (other parts from reference TRBV7-9 and TRBJ2-5): DTGVSQNPRHKITKRGQNVTFRCDPISEHNRLYWYRQTLGQGPEFLTYFQNEAQLEKSRLLSDRFSAERPKGSFSTLEIQRTEQGDSAMYLCASSLLNRGKETQYFGPGTRLLVL.

The CDR3 is CAWSSTGGNQPQHF. The DNA of the CDR3 is TGTGCCTGGAGTTCGACGGGGGGCAATCAGCCCCAGCATTTT. The genes are TRBV30 and TRBJ1-5; perhaps TRBD1 as D (5 bases). Per the germline V gene, CDR1 is GTSNPN and CDR2 is SVGIG (reference sequence). Trimming shortened V by 2 bases and J by 2 bases, and 10 bases separated the two germline ends. This CDR3 contains 14 residues.

The V call is TRBV28, the J call TRBJ1-5; D not certain. Trimming pared 10 bases from V and 0 bases from J, leaving 10 bases between. Germline CDR1 reads MDHEN; CDR2 reads SYDVKM. The CDR3 is made up of 13 amino acids. CDR3 residues: CATSRDSNQPQHF. CDR3 nucleotide sequence: TGTGCCACCTCTAGAGATAGCAATCAGCCCCAGCATTTT.

The chain uses TRBV4-1 and TRBJ2-3; no firm D call. The CDR3 is 15 residues long. CDR1 and CDR2 (germline): MGHRA, YSYEKL. V was trimmed by 2 bases and J by 4 bases, leaving 13 bases between them. The CDR3 bases are TGCGCCAGCAGCCAAAATCTCCTAGTGGCAGATACGCAGTATTTT. Amino acid sequence: CASSQNLLVADTQYF.

The V and J genes are TRBV30 and TRBJ2-7, with 10 positions matching TRBD1. The germline gives CDR1 GTSNPN, CDR2 SVGIG (reference sequence). The CDR3 totals 14 residues. After removal of 5 bases from V and 5 bases from J, the junction contained 9 bases not matched to a gene. The CDR3, as DNA: TGTGCCTGGTCTCGGGACAGGGGTCTCCACGAGCAGTACTTC. Translating gives CAWSRDRGLHEQYF.

The chain recombines TRBV11-2 with TRBJ2-5, with 10 positions matching TRBD1. The CDR3 contains 15 residues. Germline V gene data show CDR1 as SGHAT and CDR2 as FQNNGV. After removal of 5 bases from V and 5 bases from J, the junction contained 8 bases not matched to a gene. CDR3 DNA sequence: TGTGCCAGCAGCCCCTGGACAGGGGGTAGGGAGACCCAGTACTTC. As protein: CASSPWTGGRETQYF.